The clone carrying this TCR beta chain was seen at least ten times. Antigen: not known. The CDR3 sequence is 13 residues long. The germline V gene has CDR1 KGHDR and CDR2 SFDVKD. Trimming removed 0 bases at V and 5 bases at J, with 4 bases between. The sample comes from a study of T cells after yellow fever vaccination. Study in general: The authors prepared low-cell-number fractions using SMART-Seq v4 Ultra Low Input.

The study's findings and limits: Overlap between CD4 and CD8 compartments was detected for a small share of clonotypes. Clones that expanded after primary vaccination mostly reappeared after the booster (roughly 96% CD4, approximately 85% CD8).

Via MiXCR, TCRdb re-called the 5' RACE reads, giving one row per CDR3 protein. In the table there are some 30,000 distinct CDR3 sequences, around 4.3% of which are singletons. Sequencing used CD8+ T cells sorted from PBMCs, obtained 5 days after the yellow fever booster vaccination. V is TRBV24-1 and J is TRBJ2-1; unclear D gene. The sequence was obtained from a man aged 25 to 45 who received the YFV17D yellow fever vaccine. The CDR3 DNA reads TGTGCCACCAGTGATTTGACAGACAATGAGCAGTTCTTC. Its protein product is CATSDLTDNEQFF.